This T cell receptor beta chain was captured in a study of shared clonotypes between healthy human individuals. The germline V and J ends were trimmed by 3 bases and 4 bases, with 16 bases remaining between them. Looked up from germline, CDR1 is SQVTM and CDR2 is ANQGSEA. CDR3 length: 15 residues. Sequencing used immunoSEQ multiplex PCR; TCRdb keeps in-frame clones, though not all of them. Altogether about 820,000 clones are present, around 93% being singletons, with the ten largest covering 24%. Terminally differentiated effector memory CD45RA+ cells were left out of the naive CD8 fraction, which was CD45RO-negative and positively selected for CCR7.

Sequencing was carried out using naive CD8+ T cells sorted from blood. This receptor was identified in a man in his thirties or forties in good health. V usage is TRBV29-1 and J usage is TRBJ2-1; D not certain. In DNA form, the CDR3 reads TGCAGCGTTGAGGGGTCACTATTAGGATACAATGAGCAGTTCTTC. It codes for CSVEGSLLGYNEQFF.